Presented here are 24 T cell receptor beta chains from one specimen sequenced in a study of cytomegalovirus exposure and HLA in healthy donors. Vbeta (60) and Jbeta (13) primers were used in the PCR. Measured with immunoSEQ multiplex PCR; TCRdb has only the in-frame clones, and not every one. The table has fewer than 250,000 clones, more than 85% seen once. Sample: PBMCs. The receptors derive from a woman younger than 30 in good health and CMV-seronegative.

This clone was detected once. V and J are TRBV14 and TRBJ2-3; 15 bases fit TRBD2. The CDR3 length is 19 residues. The germline V gene encodes CDR1 SGHDN and CDR2 FVKESK. The V segment lost 4 bases and the J segment 1 base; nucleotides outside the gene matches: 9. CDR3 sequence (DNA): TGTGCCAGCAGCCCGGGACTAGCGGGAGGTCTTGCGGGCACAGATACGCAGTATTTT. Its translation: CASSPGLAGGLAGTDTQYF.

This clone has just a few counts. V is TRBV6-5 and J is TRBJ1-1, with D hard to call. The germline CDR1 and CDR2 sequences are MNHEY and SVGAGI. Trimming shortened V by 0 bases and J by 1 base, and 12 bases separated the two germline ends. The length of the CDR3 is 16 residues. The chain's CDR3 is CASSYSGRLTNTEAFF. The CDR3 DNA reads TGTGCCAGCAGTTACTCCGGCAGGCTAACGAACACTGAAGCTTTCTTT.

This clone showed up just a few times. The V gene is TRBV6-5, the J gene TRBJ1-1; TRBD1 aligns across 9 bases. The CDR3 loop spans 15 amino acids. With V trimmed by 0 bases and J by 5 bases, 4 bases remained unmatched. Germline lookup yields CDR1 MNHEY and CDR2 SVGAGI. In DNA, the CDR3 is TGTGCCAGCAGTTACTCGGGACAGGGAAAAACTGAAGCTTTCTTT. It yields the protein CASSYSGQGKTEAFF.

This clone came up once. The gene calls are TRBV4-3 and TRBJ1-4, with 7 bases matching TRBD1. Germline assignment: CDR1 LGHNA and CDR2 YSLEER. The CDR3 loop spans 16 amino acids. J lost 8 bases, V lost 4 bases, and 13 bases had no gene match. The CDR3 region has the DNA TGCGCCAGCAGCCTTGGACCGGGACAGAGTCGGGAAAAACTGTTTTTT. It yields the protein CASSLGPGQSREKLFF.

This chain links TRBV7-9 with TRBJ2-1, with TRBD2 matching over 7 bases. CDR3 size: 15 residues. The germline CDR1 and CDR2 sequences are SEHNR and FQNEAQ (reference sequence). V was clipped by 4 bases and J by 0 bases; unmatched bases: 3. CDR3 region: CASSWGGSSYNEQFF. In DNA, the CDR3 is TGTGCCAGCAGCTGGGGGGGTAGCTCCTACAATGAGCAGTTCTTC.

The sample holds one count of this clone. V and J are TRBV19 and TRBJ1-2; 8 nucleotides agree with TRBD1. Per germline, CDR1 LNHDA and CDR2 SQIVND (reference sequence). V lost 3 bases, J lost 4 bases, and 7 bases stayed unmatched. The CDR3 length is 15 residues. Written as DNA, the CDR3 is TGTGCCAGTAGTATCGGACAGGGAGTTGGCTATGGCTACACCTTC. Translation gives CASSIGQGVGYGYTF. The full variable domain, completed using reference TRBV19 and TRBJ1-2, is DGGITQSPKYLFRKEGQNVTLSCEQNLNHDAMYWYRQDPGQGLRLIYYSQIVNDFQKGDIAEGYSVSREKKESFPLTVTSAQKNPTAFYLCASSIGQGVGYGYTFGSGTRLTVV.

This clone has just a few counts. The V gene is TRBV19, the J gene TRBJ1-4; D is uncertain. Trimming cost V 5 bases and J 5 bases, with 9 bases left between them. The CDR3 sequence is 13 residues long. The germline CDR1 and CDR2 sequences are LNHDA and SQIVND (reference sequence). The CDR3 bases are TGTGCCAGTAGTCCGACCGGGAATGAAAAACTGTTTTTT. This gives the protein CASSPTGNEKLFF. Looking up the rest from reference TRBV19 and TRBJ1-4 gives the full variable domain: DGGITQSPKYLFRKEGQNVTLSCEQNLNHDAMYWYRQDPGQGLRLIYYSQIVNDFQKGDIAEGYSVSREKKESFPLTVTSAQKNPTAFYLCASSPTGNEKLFFGSGTQLSVL.

The genes are TRBV25-1 and TRBJ1-5; maybe TRBD1 (6 bases). V lost 3 bases to trimming and J lost 4 bases, with 10 bases between them. Germline loops: CDR1 MGHDK, CDR2 SYGVNS. This CDR3 region has 14 residues. The CDR3 is CASSEGTSNQPQHF. The CDR3 nucleotides are TGTGCCAGCAGTGAGGGGACATCGAATCAGCCCCAGCATTTT.

The CDR3 region is CASEKDGSYEQYF. As DNA, the CDR3 is TGTGCCAGCGAAAAAGACGGGTCCTACGAGCAGTACTTC. The V gene is TRBV7-9, the J gene TRBJ2-7; no clear D. The length of the CDR3 is 13 residues. The V gene lost 8 bases and the J gene lost 1 base, with 12 bases spanning the gap. Looked up from germline, CDR1 is SEHNR and CDR2 is FQNEAQ (reference sequence).

This sequence joins TRBV18 and TRBJ1-2; possibly TRBD1 for D (5 bases). Between the trimmed V and J ends, which lost 3 bases and 2 bases, there was a span of 7 bases. Germline loops: CDR1 KGHSH, CDR2 LQKENI. The CDR3 is 13 residues long. The CDR3 region has the DNA TGTGCCAGCTCACCCGACAGAAACTATGGCTACACCTTC. Translating it yields CASSPDRNYGYTF.

CDR3 sequence (DNA): TGTGCCAGCACCAGCGACAGGGGGGGCGGCTACACCTTC. Translating gives CASTSDRGGGYTF. The chain is built from TRBV6-1 and TRBJ1-2; 9 bases match TRBD1. In germline, CDR1 is MNHNS, CDR2 SASEGT. The CDR3 consists of 13 residues. The V gene end was trimmed by 7 bases and the J gene end by 8 bases; junction bases not matched to a gene: 8.

The chain has TRBV5-6 and TRBJ2-7, with a possible D match to TRBD1 (6 bases). The germline gives CDR1 SGHDT, CDR2 YYEEEE. The CDR3 loop spans 15 amino acids. The germline V and J ends were trimmed by 4 bases and 2 bases, with 16 bases remaining between them. The CDR3 DNA reads TGTGCCAGCAGCAGCCAATTCGGACAGACCTACGAGCAGTACTTC. It encodes CASSSQFGQTYEQYF.

The chain employs TRBV30 and TRBJ2-1; D not resolved. Germline V gives CDR1 GTSNPN, CDR2 SVGIG (reference sequence). The length of the CDR3 is 14 residues. Trimming took off 2 bases at V and 9 bases at J, with 17 bases between the two ends. The CDR3 here is CAWSSTLMSSEQFF. Here the CDR3 DNA reads TGTGCCTGGAGTTCAACCTTGATGTCTAGTGAGCAGTTCTTC. Combining the CDR3 with reference TRBV30 and TRBJ2-1 gives the whole variable domain SQTIHQWPATLVQPVGSPLSLECTVEGTSNPNLYWYRQAAGRGLQLLFYSVGIGQISSEVPQNLSASRPQDRQFILSSKKLLLSDSGFYLCAWSSTLMSSEQFFGPGTRLTVL.

V usage is TRBV28 and J usage is TRBJ1-2, with 7 bases matching TRBD1. The CDR3 runs 12 residues. The junction had 4 bases not matched to a gene; V was cut back by 7 bases and J by 5 bases. CDR1 is MDHEN, CDR2 SYDVKM, per germline. This chain's CDR3 is CASITGDYGYTF. The CDR3 nucleotides read TGTGCCAGCATTACAGGGGATTATGGCTACACCTTC.

V is TRBV27 and J is TRBJ2-1; weak D call: TRBD2 (7 bases). The CDR3 spans 15 residues. The V end lost 2 bases, the J end lost 4 bases, and 12 bases lay between the germline ends. Germline-derived CDR1 and CDR2 are MNHEY and SMNVEV (reference sequence). The CDR3 DNA reads as TGTGCCAGCAGTTTAAGGGGGGGACCGTACAATGAGCAGTTCTTC. Protein sequence: CASSLRGGPYNEQFF.

This clone is a singleton in its sample. This chain joins TRBV30 and TRBJ2-3, with 11 bases aligning to TRBD2. Germline-derived CDR1 and CDR2 are GTSNPN and SVGIG (reference sequence). J lost 4 bases, V lost 3 bases, and 9 bases had no gene match. The CDR3 loop spans 16 amino acids. DNA of the CDR3: TGTGCCTGGAGCCGCCGACTAGCGGGGAATGCAGATACGCAGTATTTT. This codes for CAWSRRLAGNADTQYF. Together with reference TRBV30 and TRBJ2-3, the CDR3 gives the full variable domain: SQTIHQWPATLVQPVGSPLSLECTVEGTSNPNLYWYRQAAGRGLQLLFYSVGIGQISSEVPQNLSASRPQDRQFILSSKKLLLSDSGFYLCAWSRRLAGNADTQYFGPGTRLTVL.

The rearrangement uses TRBV29-1 and TRBJ2-1, with 10 bases fitting TRBD2. Trimming cost V 7 bases and J 6 bases; bases outside gene matches: 15. The CDR3 is 16 amino acids. The germline V gene has CDR1 SQVTM and CDR2 ANQGSEA. CDR3 sequence (DNA): TGCAGCGCTACCGGTGGTAGCGGGAGGTCGGGCAATGAGCAGTTCTTC. It is translated as CSATGGSGRSGNEQFF.

The rearrangement uses TRBV28 and TRBJ2-5; D call uncertain. The closer fit of TRBJ2-7 to the DNA end suggests the J call may be wrong. The CDR3 is 12 amino acids. Germline V gene data show CDR1 as MDHEN and CDR2 as SYDVKM. CDR3 bases: TGTGCCAGCAGTTCATTGTACTACGAGCAGTACTTC. Translation gives CASSSLYYEQYF.

V gene TRBV5-6 combines with J gene TRBJ2-5; TRBD1 matches at 7 bases. This CDR3 is built from 15 residues. Germline V gene sequence: CDR1 SGHDT, CDR2 YYEEEE. The J segment lost 5 bases and the V segment lost 4 bases, leaving 11 bases of the junction unmatched. The CDR3 bases are TGTGCCAGCAGCCGTAGGACAGGTAGCGTCGAGACCCAGTACTTC. It is translated as CASSRRTGSVETQYF.

This chain uses TRBV15 with TRBJ2-1, with D tentatively TRBD1 (5 bases). This CDR3 has 17 residues. Looked up from germline, CDR1 is LNHNV and CDR2 is YYDKDF (reference sequence). Trimming pared 0 bases from V and 0 bases from J, leaving 12 bases between. CDR3 coding DNA: TGTGCCACCAGCAGAGATAAGGGGCTCCCCTCCTACAATGAGCAGTTCTTC. It translates to CATSRDKGLPSYNEQFF.

The rearrangement joins TRBV7-6 to TRBJ1-6; TRBD1 aligns across 9 bases. CDR3 size: 18 residues. Germline CDR1 reads SGHVS; CDR2 reads FNYEAQ. J lost 10 bases, V lost 5 bases, and 18 bases had no gene match. The CDR3 sequence is CASSRSGRGQGKRSPLHF. The DNA of the CDR3 is TGTGCCAGCAGCCGAAGCGGTCGGGGACAGGGTAAAAGGTCACCCCTCCACTTT.

The genes are TRBV2 and TRBJ2-1; 11 bases are a match to TRBD2. V lost 1 base and J lost 7; bases outside the gene matches: 6. CDR3 size: 16 residues. The germline V gene encodes CDR1 SNHLY and CDR2 FYNNEI. The CDR3 DNA reads TGTGCCAGCAGTGAAGGTTGGAGACTAGCGGGAAATGAGCAGTTCTTC. Its translation: CASSEGWRLAGNEQFF.

The chain recombines TRBV27 with TRBJ2-7; TRBD2 matches 11 bases. CDR3 length: 15 residues. The V segment lost 3 bases and the J segment 6 bases; nucleotides outside the gene matches: 7. CDR1 is MNHEY, CDR2 SMNVEV, per germline (reference sequence). The CDR3 loop is CASSFSGGAGSEQYF. The CDR3 DNA sequence: TGTGCCAGCAGTTTTAGCGGGGGGGCAGGGAGCGAGCAGTACTTC.

V gene TRBV7-9 combines with J gene TRBJ2-5; D is possibly TRBD1 (6 bases). This CDR3 has 15 residues. Trimming cost V 1 base and J 4 bases, with 13 bases left between them. Germline CDR1 reads SEHNR; CDR2 reads FQNEAQ (reference sequence). Written as DNA, the CDR3 is TGTGCCAGCAGCTTAGTAGGGATAGGGGGAGAGACCCAGTACTTC. As protein: CASSLVGIGGETQYF.